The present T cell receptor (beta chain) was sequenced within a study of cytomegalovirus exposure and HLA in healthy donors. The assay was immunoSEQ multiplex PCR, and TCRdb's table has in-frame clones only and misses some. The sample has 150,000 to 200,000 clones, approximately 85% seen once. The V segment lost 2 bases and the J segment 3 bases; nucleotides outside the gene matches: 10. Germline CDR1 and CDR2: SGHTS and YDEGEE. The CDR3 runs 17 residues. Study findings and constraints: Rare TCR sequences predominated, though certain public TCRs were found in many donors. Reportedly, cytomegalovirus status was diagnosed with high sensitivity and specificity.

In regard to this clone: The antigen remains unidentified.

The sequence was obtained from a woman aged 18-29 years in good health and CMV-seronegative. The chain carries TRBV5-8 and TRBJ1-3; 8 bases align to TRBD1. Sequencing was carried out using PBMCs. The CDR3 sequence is CASSFRTGSGIGNTIYF. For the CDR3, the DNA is TGTGCCAGCAGCTTTAGGACAGGGTCTGGGATTGGAAACACCATATATTTT.